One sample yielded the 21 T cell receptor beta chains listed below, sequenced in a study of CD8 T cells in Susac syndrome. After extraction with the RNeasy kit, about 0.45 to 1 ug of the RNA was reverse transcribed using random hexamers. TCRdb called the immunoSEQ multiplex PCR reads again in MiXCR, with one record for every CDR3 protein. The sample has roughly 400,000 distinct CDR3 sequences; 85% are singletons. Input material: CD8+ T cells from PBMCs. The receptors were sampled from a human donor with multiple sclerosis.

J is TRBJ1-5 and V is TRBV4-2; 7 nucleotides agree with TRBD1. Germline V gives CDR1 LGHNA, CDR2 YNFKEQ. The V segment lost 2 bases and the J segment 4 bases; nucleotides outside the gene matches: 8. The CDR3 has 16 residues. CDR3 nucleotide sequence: TGTGCCAGCAGCCAACACCGACAGGGAGAGAATCAGCCCCAGCATTTT. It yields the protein CASSQHRQGENQPQHF.

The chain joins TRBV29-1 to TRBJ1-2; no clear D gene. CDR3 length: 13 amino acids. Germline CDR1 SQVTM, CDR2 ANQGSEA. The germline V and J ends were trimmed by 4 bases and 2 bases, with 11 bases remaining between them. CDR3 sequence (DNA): TGCAGCGTTGTTGACGGGGAGAACTATGGCTACACCTTC. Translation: CSVVDGENYGYTF.

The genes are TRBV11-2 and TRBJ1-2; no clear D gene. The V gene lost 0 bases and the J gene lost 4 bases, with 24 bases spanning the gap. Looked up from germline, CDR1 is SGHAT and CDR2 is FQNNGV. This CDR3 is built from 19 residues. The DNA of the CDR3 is TGTGCCAGCAGCTTAGATCCCGTCGACGAGCACTATACCCTCTATGGCTACACCTTC. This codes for CASSLDPVDEHYTLYGYTF.

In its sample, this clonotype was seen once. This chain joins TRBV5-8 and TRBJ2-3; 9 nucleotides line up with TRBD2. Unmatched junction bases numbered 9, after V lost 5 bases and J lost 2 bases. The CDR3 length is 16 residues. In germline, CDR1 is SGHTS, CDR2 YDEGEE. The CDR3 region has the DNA TGTGCCAGCAGACGTGTCGGGACTAGCCACACAGATACGCAGTATTTT. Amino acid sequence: CASRRVGTSHTDTQYF.

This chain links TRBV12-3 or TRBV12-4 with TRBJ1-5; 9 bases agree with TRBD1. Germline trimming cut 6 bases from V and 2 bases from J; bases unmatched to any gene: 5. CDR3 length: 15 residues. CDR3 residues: CASRGDREGNQPQHF. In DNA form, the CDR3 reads TGTGCCAGCAGGGGGGACAGGGAGGGCAATCAGCCCCAGCATTTT.

CDR3 region: CASSPQDDNEQFF. CDR3 bases: TGCGCCAGCAGTCCACAGGACGACAATGAGCAGTTCTTC. This chain connects TRBV5-1 to TRBJ2-1, with a possible D match to TRBD1 (5 bases). The CDR3 runs to 13 residues. Germline CDR1 is SGHRS and CDR2 is YFSETQ. Trimming removed 5 bases from V and 5 bases from J, with 11 bases in between.

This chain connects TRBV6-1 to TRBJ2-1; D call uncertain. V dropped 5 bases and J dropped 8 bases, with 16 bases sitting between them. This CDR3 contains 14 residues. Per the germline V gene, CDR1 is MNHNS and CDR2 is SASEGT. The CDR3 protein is CASSTATGPDEQFF. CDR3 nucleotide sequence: TGTGCCAGCAGTACCGCGACTGGGCCGGATGAGCAGTTCTTC.

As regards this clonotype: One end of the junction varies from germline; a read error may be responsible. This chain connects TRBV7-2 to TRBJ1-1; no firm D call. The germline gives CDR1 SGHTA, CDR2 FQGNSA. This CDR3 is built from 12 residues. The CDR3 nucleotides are TGCTATCGGAACCCGGTCGGCACTGAAGCTTTCTTT. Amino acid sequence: CYRNPVGTEAFF.

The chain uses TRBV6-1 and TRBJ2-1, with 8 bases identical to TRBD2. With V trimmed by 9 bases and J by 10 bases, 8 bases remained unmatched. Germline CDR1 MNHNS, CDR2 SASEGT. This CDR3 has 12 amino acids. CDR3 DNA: TGTGCCAGTCGGAGCGGGAGCGGCGAGCAGTTCTTC. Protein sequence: CASRSGSGEQFF.

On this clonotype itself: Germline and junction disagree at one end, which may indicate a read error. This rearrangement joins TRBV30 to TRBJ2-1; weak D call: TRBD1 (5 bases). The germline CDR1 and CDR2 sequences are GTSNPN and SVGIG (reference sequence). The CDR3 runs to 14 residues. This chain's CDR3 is CAWTSGVGHNKQFF. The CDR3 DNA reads TGTGCCTGGACCTCCGGCGTCGGACACAATAAGCAGTTCTTC.

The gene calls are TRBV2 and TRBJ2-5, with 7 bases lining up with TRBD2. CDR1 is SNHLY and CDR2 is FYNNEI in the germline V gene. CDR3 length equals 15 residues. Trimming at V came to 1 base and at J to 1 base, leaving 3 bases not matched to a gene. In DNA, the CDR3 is TGTGCCAGCAGTGAAGGCCCTAGCGGCCAAGAGACCCAGTACTTC. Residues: CASSEGPSGQETQYF.

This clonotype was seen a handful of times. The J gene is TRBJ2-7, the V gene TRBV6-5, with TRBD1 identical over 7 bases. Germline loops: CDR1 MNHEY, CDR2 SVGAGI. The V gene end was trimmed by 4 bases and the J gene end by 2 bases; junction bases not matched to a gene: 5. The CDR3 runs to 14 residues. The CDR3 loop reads CASSSQGSAYEQYF. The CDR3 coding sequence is TGTGCCAGCAGTTCACAGGGGTCCGCCTACGAGCAGTACTTC.

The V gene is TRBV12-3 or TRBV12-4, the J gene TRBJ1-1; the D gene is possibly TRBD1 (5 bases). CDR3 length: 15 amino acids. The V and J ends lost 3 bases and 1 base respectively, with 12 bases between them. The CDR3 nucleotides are TGTGCCAGCAGTTTTGAGGGGCGAGAGAACACTGAAGCTTTCTTT. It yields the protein CASSFEGRENTEAFF.

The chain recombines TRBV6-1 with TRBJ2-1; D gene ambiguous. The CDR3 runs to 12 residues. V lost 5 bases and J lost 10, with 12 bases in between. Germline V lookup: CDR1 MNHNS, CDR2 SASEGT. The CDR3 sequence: CASSSYLTEQFF. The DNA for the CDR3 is TGTGCCAGCAGTTCGTATCTAACCGAGCAGTTCTTC.

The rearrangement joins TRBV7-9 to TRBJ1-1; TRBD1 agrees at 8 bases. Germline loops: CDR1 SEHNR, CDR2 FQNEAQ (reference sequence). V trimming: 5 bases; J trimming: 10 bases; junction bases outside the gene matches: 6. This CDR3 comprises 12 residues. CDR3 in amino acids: CASSKDRDVAFF. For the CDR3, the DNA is TGTGCCAGCAGCAAGGACAGGGATGTAGCTTTCTTT. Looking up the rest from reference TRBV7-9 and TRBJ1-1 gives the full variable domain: DTGVSQNPRHKITKRGQNVTFRCDPISEHNRLYWYRQTLGQGPEFLTYFQNEAQLEKSRLLSDRFSAERPKGSFSTLEIQRTEQGDSAMYLCASSKDRDVAFFGQGTRLTVV.

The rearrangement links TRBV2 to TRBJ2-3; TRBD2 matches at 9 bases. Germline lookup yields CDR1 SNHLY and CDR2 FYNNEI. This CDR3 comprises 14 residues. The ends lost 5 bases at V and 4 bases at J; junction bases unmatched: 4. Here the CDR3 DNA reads TGTGCCAGCAGTCCGAGACTAGCGGCAGATACGCAGTATTTT. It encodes CASSPRLAADTQYF.

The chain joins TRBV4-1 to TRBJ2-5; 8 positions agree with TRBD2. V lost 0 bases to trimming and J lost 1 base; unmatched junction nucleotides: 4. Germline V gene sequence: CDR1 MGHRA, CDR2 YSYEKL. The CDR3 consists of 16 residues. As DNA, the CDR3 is TGCGCCAGCAGCCAAGATGAGCGGGGGATCCAAGAGACCCAGTACTTC. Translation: CASSQDERGIQETQYF.

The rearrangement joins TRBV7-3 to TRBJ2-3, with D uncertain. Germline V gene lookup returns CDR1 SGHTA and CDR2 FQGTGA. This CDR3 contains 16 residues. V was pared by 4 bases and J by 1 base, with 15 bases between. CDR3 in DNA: TGTGCCAGCAGCTCCCGTGATCGTACTCGCACAGATACGCAGTATTTT. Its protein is CASSSRDRTRTDTQYF.

This CDR3 is CASSQDPASGGYEQYF. The CDR3 coding sequence is TGTGCCAGCAGCCAAGATCCCGCTAGCGGGGGGTACGAGCAGTACTTC. The chain recombines TRBV4-2 with TRBJ2-7; 11 bases match TRBD2. Trimming cost V 0 bases and J 4 bases; bases outside gene matches: 5. Germline-derived CDR1 and CDR2 are LGHNA and YNFKEQ. The CDR3 extends over 16 amino acids.

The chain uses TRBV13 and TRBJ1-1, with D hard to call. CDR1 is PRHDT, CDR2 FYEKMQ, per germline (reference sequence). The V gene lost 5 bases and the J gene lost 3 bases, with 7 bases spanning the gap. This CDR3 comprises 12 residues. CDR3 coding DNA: TGTGCCAGCAGCCACAGCTACACTGAAGCTTTCTTT. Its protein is CASSHSYTEAFF.

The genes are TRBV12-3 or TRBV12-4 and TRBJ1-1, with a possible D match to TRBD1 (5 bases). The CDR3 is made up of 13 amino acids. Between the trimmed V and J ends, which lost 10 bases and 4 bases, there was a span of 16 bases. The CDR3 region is CATSRLGGTEAFF. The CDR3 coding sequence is TGTGCCACCTCCCGGTTGGGGGGCACTGAAGCTTTCTTT.